This TCR beta chain is from a study of cytomegalovirus exposure and HLA in healthy donors (dated by TCRdb to about 2017). At the level of the whole study: An earlier analysis of approximately 640 of the donors reported more than 250 Gb of sequence data and around 120 million unique TCR beta sequences from 150 million to 200 million T cells. Donor age, sex, ethnicity and CMV serostatus were collected together with the repertoire data. In addition to the first cohort of approximately 670 subjects, a separate validation cohort of some 120 different subjects was used. HLA typing covered class I and class II loci at four-digit resolution. The study used immunosequencing to profile the T cell repertoires of 666 subjects and linked those repertoires to cytomegalovirus serostatus. Around 330 gigabases of sequencing data and 91 million or so unique TCR sequences made up an early release that covered several hundred HLA-typed donors. The study aimed to test whether cataloging public T cell receptors could reveal signatures of past pathogen exposure. Every discovery cohort repertoire had been produced on one sequencing platform. Among 300 to 500 genotyped donors of the cohort, an average of approximately 220,000 unique TCR beta nucleotide sequences was sequenced per donor, of which about 19% were non-productive. A later analysis re-examined previously published TCR beta repertoires from more than 600 donors and added high-resolution HLA genotyping to investigate patterns of TCR occurrence. The number of typed donors differed by locus: roughly 629-630 for A, B, C, DRB1 and DQB1; some 500 for DQA1; some 590 for DPA1; and roughly 490 for DPB1. In the later analysis, no new phenotypic data were used to find candidate immune exposures; instead, reliance was placed on TCR beta sequences and their occurrence across donors. A later genetic analysis took genome-wide SNP genotypes for about 55% of the 666 donors and used that subset as a discovery cohort. Four to six DR-DQ haplotypes were handled as single units for association and clustering, since linkage in the cohort was strong. Of the 398 genotyped donors, 81% fell in the genetic ancestry cluster associated with self-reported Caucasian donors. To predict cytomegalovirus infection status, the study combined high-throughput TCR immunosequencing, statistical association of individual TCRs with disease status, and machine learning. To decide whether each TCR beta V gene segment behaved as functional or pseudogenic, an earlier analysis of approximately 590 of the donors relied on high-throughput TCR beta sequencing.

Library preparation employed the immunoSEQ multiplex PCR assay. For the multiplex PCR, a mixture combining 60 forward primers for TCR Vbeta segments and 13 reverse primers for TCR Jbeta segments was used. The CDR3 region of rearranged TCR beta genes was amplified from genomic DNA by a multiplex PCR assay. The amplified TCR beta libraries were sequenced on the Illumina HiSeq System as 87-base-pair reads. From the authors' description of their analysis: A later analysis counted tens of millions of unique TCR beta chains across the 650 to 700 repertoires, and 9.5 million to 11 million of these chains were shared by at least two donors. Raw reads were error-corrected and collapsed into unique sequences by a nearest-neighbor algorithm in which closely related sequences were merged to remove PCR and sequencing errors. Alignment of CDR3 sequences to IMGT reference sequences was used to assign V, D and J gene segments. For a sequence to be retained, a match of at least six nucleotides to both a V gene segment and a J gene segment was required. A rearrangement counted as productive if the CDR3 had no stop codons and remained in frame with V and J, and every other rearrangement counted as non-productive. CDR3 was defined according to IMGT convention as the region running from the second conserved V-encoded cysteine to the conserved J-encoded phenylalanine. The earlier analysis of roughly 590 of the donors excluded any sequence lacking an unambiguous match to a single V gene segment. In an earlier analysis of several hundred of the donors, V segments were called functional above 56.7% productive rearrangements and were called segregating when the between-donor standard deviation exceeded 5%. A statistical classification framework was built to diagnose cytomegalovirus status from the catalog of TCR beta chain sequences. A later analysis assigned V and J genes by comparing TCR nucleotide sequences with IMGT/GENE-DB human TR gene sequences. The TCRdist pipeline was used in a later analysis to assign CDR3 sequences and most-parsimonious VDJ recombination scenarios. A later analysis defined each TCR beta chain by its CDR3 amino acid sequence plus V-gene family, and excluded reads lacking a unique V-gene family. To address suspected cross-contamination and a sequencing artifact, a later analysis removed approximately 590 highly shared, low-generation-probability nucleotide sequences. In a later analysis, a clonal expansion index was calculated for each public chain from normalized within-repertoire ranks of inferred template counts. In a later analysis, generation probabilities were computed using a VDJ recombination model fitted to out-of-frame rearrangements, and the results were checked against IGoR. In a later analysis, TCR-TCR, TCR-HLA and TCR-CMV co-occurrence was scored with hypergeometric tests, and a repertoire-size bias correction was applied to TCR pairs. To estimate false discovery rates, a later analysis permuted the HLA or CMV assignments 20 times. In a later analysis, co-occurring TCRs were grouped using DBSCAN, with TCRdist sequence similarity added in when clustering inside HLA-allele-positive subsets. Repertoires with fewer than 30,000 or more than 120,000 public chains were left out of co-occurrence clustering, as were five repertoires with anomalous nucleotide sharing. TCRdb retrieved this table from immuneACCESS and kept in-frame rearrangements only. Not all clones are present; in checked studies, unresolved V genes account for under half, and no reason is known for the remainder. From that table come the V and J calls and clone size; the DNA was used to work out D and trimming. This sample has about 180,000 clones in its table, and 70% to 75% of those were observed once. Roughly 3% of the sample comes from the top ten.

Broad study findings and their caveats: Because HLA typing was missing for some donors at each locus, association tests included only the typed subset. A later genetic analysis reported fewer N-insertions in productive TCRs among donors in an Asian-associated ancestry cluster than the roughly 670-donor mean. CMV serostatus was the only immune exposure information available for the cohort. Linkage disequilibrium might explain the correlated functional status among segregating V segments, but an unknown experimental factor could not be ruled out. The earlier analysis of some 560 of the donors excluded roughly 16 rarely observed V segments, including chromosome 9 orphons, because counts were too low. The classifier was reported to diagnose cytomegalovirus status with high specificity and sensitivity in both the original and validation cohorts. In an earlier analysis of roughly 500 of the donors, most TCR beta V segments appeared in productive rearrangements about 87% or about 30% of the time, broadly matching IMGT annotations. A cluster of highly shared sequence variants was judged likely to be a technical artifact of the sequencing pipeline. A later analysis found that HLA-associated TCR beta chains were more clonally expanded and had lower generation probabilities than equally common non-associated chains. The authors suggested that the approach could potentially be extended to other disease states and immunological phenotypes. A later analysis associated 17,000 or so TCR beta sequences with specific HLA alleles at a false discovery rate of 0.05. Presence/absence analyses assumed roughly uniform sequencing depth across donors, an assumption that may not hold. In vitro tests confirmed that a few of the cytomegalovirus-associated TCR beta chains recognize cytomegalovirus antigens. Most TCR sequences were seen in very few donors, while some public TCRs were found in many individuals. In the study, approximately 160 TCR beta chains were listed as associated with cytomegalovirus. V-gene and J-gene trimming of TCR beta chains was associated with a missense DCLRE1C variant in a later genetic analysis, and the association was replicated in an independent cohort. In this cohort, only TCR beta chains were sequenced, and detectable features were limited by the absence of alpha or paired-chain data. According to a later analysis, TCR association rates differed among HLA loci, with DRB1 alleles showing the most associated TCRs and HLA-C alleles showing the fewest. A further reported finding was that TCR beta sequences accurately predicted the HLA-A and HLA-B alleles for most subjects in the first cohort. When HLA alleles, especially DR and DQ, strongly co-occurred, attributing TCR associations to individual alleles was difficult. In a later analysis, most CMV-associated TCR beta chains were found to appear HLA-restricted, with HLA associations seemingly driven largely by CMV exposure. According to a later analysis, parvovirus B19, influenza, CMV and Epstein-Barr virus appeared linked to several top co-occurrence clusters.

The cohort comprised several hundred healthy bone marrow donors. All cohort members were sampled while nominally healthy, although unrecorded immune exposures were likely present. The donor was CMV seronegative and was included in the group of a few hundred seronegative cohort members. Each donor provided a peripheral blood sample, and peripheral blood mononuclear cells were used for TCR beta sequencing. The Qiagen DNeasy Blood Extraction Kit was used to extract genomic DNA from the blood cell samples. About this clone itself: There is no known antigen for this receptor. Base quality data are lacking; no much larger clone is found one base away.

The sample was PBMCs. This receptor was obtained from a male donor in good health and CMV-seronegative.

Here the CDR3 is given as CAWSTGVHNEQFF. The DNA sequence is TGTGCCTGGAGTACAGGGGTCCACAATGAGCAGTTCTTC. The receptor chain draws on TRBV30 and TRBJ2-1, and TRBD1 matches 7 of the central bases. The germline V gene (reference sequence) specifies GTSNPN as CDR1 and SVGIG as CDR2. Here V drops 2 bases and J drops 5 bases, and the junction holds 3 bases not matched to any gene. The CDR3 holds 13 amino acids from the cysteine to the phenylalanine. CDR3 DNA only is kept here, 39 bases in frame from base 1.